This TCR beta chain was recovered during a study of blood T cell repertoires in COVID-19. Authors' analysis steps: Cell counts per sample came from amplifying reference gene primers. Measured with immunoSEQ multiplex PCR; TCRdb has only the in-frame clones, and not every one. D and trimming were read from the DNA, whereas the V and J calls and clone size are those reported in that table. This sample has about 94,000 clones, with about four fifths found just once. The CDR3 contains 12 residues. V was shortened by 5 bases and J by 12 bases, with 14 bases between the two germline ends. This clonotype originated in a human donor in a cohort sampled during active COVID-19. Sequences were obtained from peripheral blood. The chain couples TRBV12-3 or TRBV12-4 to TRBJ2-1; possible D gene TRBD1, 5 bases. The CDR3 nucleotides are TGTGCCAGCAGTAGGGGCACTTATGTGCAGTTCTTC. Translating it yields CASSRGTYVQFF.